This T cell receptor beta chain was documented in a study of shared clonotypes between healthy human individuals. As for the study in general: CD4 naive and CD4 memory each took three plates per donor, while CD8 naive took two and CD8 memory one.

Study-level findings and limits: Sharing across several donors was seen in roughly 5% of naive CD4 clonotypes. Blood alone was sampled, and tissue repertoires likely differ.

This clone was observed a single time. Antigen: not known. Sequencing was performed with immunoSEQ multiplex PCR; in TCRdb, only in-frame clones are kept and a portion is missing. The sample holds some 2,000,000 clones, almost 96% seen once. The study separated CD4+ cells into CD45RA+ naive and CD45RA-negative memory subsets. V was trimmed by 2 bases and J by 8 bases, leaving 9 bases between them. CDR1 and CDR2 (germline): SGHTA, FQGTGA. The CDR3 length is 13 residues. The material sequenced was naive CD4+ T cells sorted from blood. This sample's subset: CD45RA+ positively selected. This clonotype was obtained from a man younger than 30 in good health. The chain couples TRBV7-3 to TRBJ2-2; no clear D. The CDR3 sequence is CASSLRASGELFF. The CDR3 DNA is TGTGCCAGCAGCTTACGTGCTTCGGGGGAGCTGTTTTTT.